This TCR beta chain comes out of a study of blood T cell repertoires in COVID-19. About the study: Spain, Italy and the United States supplied samples that represented acute and convalescent COVID-19. PBMCs, B-cell-depleted T cells, or T cells were the source of the cDNA or gDNA that made up the material.

Authors' data handling: Nucleated cell number was recorded as an estimate derived from reference gene primer amplification. Sequencing used immunoSEQ multiplex PCR; TCRdb keeps in-frame clones, though not all of them. V and J calls and clone size come straight from that table; D and trimming were deduced from the DNA. This sample yields under 150,000 clones, of which roughly 90% are seen a single time; 2.3% belongs to the top ten. The V end was cut by 4 bases, the J end by 0 bases, with 12 bases between. Germline CDR1 and CDR2: LGHNA and YSLEER. The CDR3 sequence is 15 residues long. The source material was peripheral blood. The gene calls are TRBV4-3 and TRBJ1-2; a possible D gene is TRBD1 (6 bases). This TCR was recovered from a human donor in a cohort sampled during active COVID-19. CDR3 nucleotides: TGCGCCAGCAGCCCCTTCAGGGGAGCTAACTATGGCTACACCTTC. The encoded protein is CASSPFRGANYGYTF.